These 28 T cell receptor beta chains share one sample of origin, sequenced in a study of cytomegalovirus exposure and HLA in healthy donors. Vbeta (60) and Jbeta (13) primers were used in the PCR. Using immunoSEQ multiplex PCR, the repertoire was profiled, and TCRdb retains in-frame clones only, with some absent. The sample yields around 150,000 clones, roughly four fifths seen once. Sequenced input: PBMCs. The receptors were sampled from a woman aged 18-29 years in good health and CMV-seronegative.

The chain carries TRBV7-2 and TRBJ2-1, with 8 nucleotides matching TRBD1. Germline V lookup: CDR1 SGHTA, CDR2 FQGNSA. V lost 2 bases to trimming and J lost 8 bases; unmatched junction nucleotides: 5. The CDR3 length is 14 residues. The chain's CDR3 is CASSLPGGPYEQFF. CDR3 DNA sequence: TGTGCCAGCAGCTTACCAGGGGGCCCCTATGAGCAGTTCTTC.

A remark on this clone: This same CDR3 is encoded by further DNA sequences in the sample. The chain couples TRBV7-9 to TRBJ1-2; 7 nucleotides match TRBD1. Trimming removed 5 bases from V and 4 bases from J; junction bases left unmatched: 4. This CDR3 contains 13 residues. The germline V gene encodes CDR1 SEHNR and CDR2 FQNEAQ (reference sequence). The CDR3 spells CASSRQGGYGYTF. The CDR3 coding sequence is TGTGCCAGCAGCCGACAGGGCGGCTATGGCTACACCTTC.

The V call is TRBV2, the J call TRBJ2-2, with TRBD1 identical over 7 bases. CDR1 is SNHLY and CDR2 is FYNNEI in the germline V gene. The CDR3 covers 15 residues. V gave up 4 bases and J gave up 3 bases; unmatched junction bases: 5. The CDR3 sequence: CASSVEGADTGELFF. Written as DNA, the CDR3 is TGTGCCAGCAGTGTCGAGGGGGCTGACACCGGGGAGCTGTTTTTT. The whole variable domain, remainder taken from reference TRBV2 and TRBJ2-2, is EPEVTQTPSHQVTQMGQEVILRCVPISNHLYFYWYRQILGQKVEFLVSFYNNEISEKSEIFDDQFSVERPDGSNFTLKIRSTKLEDSAMYFCASSVEGADTGELFFGEGSRLTVL.

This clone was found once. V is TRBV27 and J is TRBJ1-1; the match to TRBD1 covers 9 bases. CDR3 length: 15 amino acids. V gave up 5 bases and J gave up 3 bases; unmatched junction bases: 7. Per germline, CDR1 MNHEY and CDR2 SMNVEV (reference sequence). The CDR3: CASSPGTGWDTEAFF. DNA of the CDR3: TGTGCCAGCAGTCCTGGGACAGGGTGGGACACTGAAGCTTTCTTT.

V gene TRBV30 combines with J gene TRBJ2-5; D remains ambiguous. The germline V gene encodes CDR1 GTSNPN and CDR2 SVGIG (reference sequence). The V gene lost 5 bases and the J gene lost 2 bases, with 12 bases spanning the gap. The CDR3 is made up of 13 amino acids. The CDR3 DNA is TGTGCCTGGGAGTCTACGGTTCAAGAGACCCAGTACTTC. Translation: CAWESTVQETQYF.

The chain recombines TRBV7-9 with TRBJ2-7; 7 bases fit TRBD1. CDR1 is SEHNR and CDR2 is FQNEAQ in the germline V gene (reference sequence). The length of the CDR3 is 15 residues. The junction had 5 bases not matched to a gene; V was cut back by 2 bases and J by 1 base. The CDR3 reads CASSLLGGQSYEQYF. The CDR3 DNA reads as TGTGCCAGCAGCTTACTAGGGGGCCAGTCCTACGAGCAGTACTTC.

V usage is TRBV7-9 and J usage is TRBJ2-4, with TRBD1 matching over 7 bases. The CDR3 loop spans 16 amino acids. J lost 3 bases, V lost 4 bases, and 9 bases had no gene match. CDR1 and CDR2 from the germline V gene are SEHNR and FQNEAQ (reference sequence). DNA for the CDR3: TGTGCCAGCAGCTCCGCAGACAGGGTGGACAAAAACATTCAGTACTTC. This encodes CASSSADRVDKNIQYF.

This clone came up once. This CDR3 reads CASSVTGGGAYNEQFF. Written as DNA, the CDR3 is TGTGCCAGCAGCGTAACGGGCGGGGGGGCCTACAATGAGCAGTTCTTC. The chain is built from TRBV9 and TRBJ2-1, with 9 bases matching TRBD2. This CDR3 has 16 amino acids. The germline gives CDR1 SGDLS, CDR2 YYNGEE. V lost 1 base and J lost 2; bases outside the gene matches: 4.

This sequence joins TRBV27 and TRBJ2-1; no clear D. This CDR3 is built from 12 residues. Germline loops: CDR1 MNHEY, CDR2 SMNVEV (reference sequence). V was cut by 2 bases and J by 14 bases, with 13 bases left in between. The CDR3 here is CASSLGGPMEFF. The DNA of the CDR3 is TGTGCCAGCAGTTTAGGCGGTCCTATGGAGTTCTTC.

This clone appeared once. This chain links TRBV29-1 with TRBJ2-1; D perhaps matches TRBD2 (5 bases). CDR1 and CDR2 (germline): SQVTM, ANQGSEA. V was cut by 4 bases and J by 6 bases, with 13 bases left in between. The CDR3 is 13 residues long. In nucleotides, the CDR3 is TGCAGCGTTGTAGGAGGATTTGTCAATGAGCAGTTCTTC. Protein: CSVVGGFVNEQFF.

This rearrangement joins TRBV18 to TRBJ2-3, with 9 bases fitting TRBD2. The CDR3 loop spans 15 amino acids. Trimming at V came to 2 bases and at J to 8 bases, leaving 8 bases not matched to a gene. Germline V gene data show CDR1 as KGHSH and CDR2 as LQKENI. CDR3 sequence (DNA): TGTGCCAGCTCACCAGACCGGCTAGCGGGACTTACGCAGTATTTT. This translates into CASSPDRLAGLTQYF.

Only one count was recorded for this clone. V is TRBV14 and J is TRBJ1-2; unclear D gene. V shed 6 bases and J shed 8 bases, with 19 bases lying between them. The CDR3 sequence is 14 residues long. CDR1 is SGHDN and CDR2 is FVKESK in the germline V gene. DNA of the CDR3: TGTGCCAGCAGGGGTGAGTTATGTGAGGCCGGCTACACCTTC. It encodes CASRGELCEAGYTF.

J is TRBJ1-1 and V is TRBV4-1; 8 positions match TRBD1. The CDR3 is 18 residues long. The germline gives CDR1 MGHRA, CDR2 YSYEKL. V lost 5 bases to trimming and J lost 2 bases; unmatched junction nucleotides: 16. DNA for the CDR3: TGCGCCAGCAGCGCACGCGCGACAGGGGCGACGGAAAACACTGAAGCTTTCTTT. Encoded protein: CASSARATGATENTEAFF.

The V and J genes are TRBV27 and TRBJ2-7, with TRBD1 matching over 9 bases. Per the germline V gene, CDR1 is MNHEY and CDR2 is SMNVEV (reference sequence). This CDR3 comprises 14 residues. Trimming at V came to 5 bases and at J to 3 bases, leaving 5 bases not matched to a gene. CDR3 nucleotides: TGTGCCAGCAGTGGGACAGGGCGGCACTACGAGCAGTACTTC. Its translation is CASSGTGRHYEQYF.

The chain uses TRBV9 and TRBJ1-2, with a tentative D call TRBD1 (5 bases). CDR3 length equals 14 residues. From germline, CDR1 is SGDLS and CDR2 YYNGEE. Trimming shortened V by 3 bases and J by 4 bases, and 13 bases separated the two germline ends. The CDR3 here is CASSGRPGLYGYTF. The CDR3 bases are TGTGCCAGCAGCGGGAGACCGGGACTCTATGGCTACACCTTC.

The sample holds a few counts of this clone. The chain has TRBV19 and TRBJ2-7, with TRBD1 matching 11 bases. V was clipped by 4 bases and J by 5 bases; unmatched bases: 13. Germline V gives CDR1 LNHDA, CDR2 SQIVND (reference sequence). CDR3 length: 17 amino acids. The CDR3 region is CASSRDSPGQGVHEQYF. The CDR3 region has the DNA TGTGCCAGTAGTAGGGACTCACCGGGACAGGGGGTCCACGAGCAGTACTTC.

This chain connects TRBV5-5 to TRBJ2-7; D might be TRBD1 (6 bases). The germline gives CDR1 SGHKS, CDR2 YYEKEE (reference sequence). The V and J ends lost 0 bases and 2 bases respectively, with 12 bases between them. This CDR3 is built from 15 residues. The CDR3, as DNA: TGTGCCAGCAGCTTGGGCCCGGACAGTCCCTACGAGCAGTACTTC. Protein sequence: CASSLGPDSPYEQYF.

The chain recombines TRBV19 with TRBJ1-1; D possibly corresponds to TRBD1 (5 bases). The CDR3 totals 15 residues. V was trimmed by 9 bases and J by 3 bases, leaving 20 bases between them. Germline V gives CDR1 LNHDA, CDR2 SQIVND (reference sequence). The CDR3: CASQPRQTTHTEAFF. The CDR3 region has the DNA TGTGCCAGCCAACCCCGACAGACGACTCACACTGAAGCTTTCTTT.

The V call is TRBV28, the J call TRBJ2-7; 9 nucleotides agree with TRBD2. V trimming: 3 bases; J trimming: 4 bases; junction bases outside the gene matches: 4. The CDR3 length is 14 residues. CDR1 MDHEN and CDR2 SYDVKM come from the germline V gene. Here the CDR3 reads CASSFSGSLYEQYF. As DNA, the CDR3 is TGTGCCAGCAGTTTTAGCGGGAGTTTGTACGAGCAGTACTTC.

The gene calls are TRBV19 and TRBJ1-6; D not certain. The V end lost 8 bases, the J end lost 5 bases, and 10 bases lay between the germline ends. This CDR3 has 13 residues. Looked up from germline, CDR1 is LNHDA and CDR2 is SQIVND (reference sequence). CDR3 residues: CASHGLNNSPLHF. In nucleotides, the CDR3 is TGTGCCAGTCACGGTCTCAATAATTCACCCCTCCACTTT.

The CDR3 protein is CSAQLQLNEKLFF. Written as DNA, the CDR3 is TGCAGCGCCCAATTACAGCTCAATGAAAAACTGTTTTTT. The chain is built from TRBV29-1 and TRBJ1-4; D gene uncertain. CDR1 is SQVTM and CDR2 is ANQGSEA in the germline V gene. Trimming shortened V by 7 bases and J by 5 bases, and 14 bases separated the two germline ends. This CDR3 comprises 13 residues.

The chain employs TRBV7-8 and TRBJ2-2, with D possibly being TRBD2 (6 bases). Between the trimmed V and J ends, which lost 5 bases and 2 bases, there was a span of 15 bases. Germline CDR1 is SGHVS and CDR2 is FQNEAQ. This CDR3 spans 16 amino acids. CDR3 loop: CASSHPGLTNTGELFF. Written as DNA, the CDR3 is TGTGCCAGCAGCCACCCGGGACTTACTAACACCGGGGAGCTGTTTTTT.

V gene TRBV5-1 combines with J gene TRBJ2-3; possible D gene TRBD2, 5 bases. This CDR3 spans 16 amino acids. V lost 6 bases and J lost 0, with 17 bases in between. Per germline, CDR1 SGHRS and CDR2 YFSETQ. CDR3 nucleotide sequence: TGCGCCAGCACCTCAAGGACTGCTGCAAGCACAGATACGCAGTATTTT. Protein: CASTSRTAASTDTQYF.

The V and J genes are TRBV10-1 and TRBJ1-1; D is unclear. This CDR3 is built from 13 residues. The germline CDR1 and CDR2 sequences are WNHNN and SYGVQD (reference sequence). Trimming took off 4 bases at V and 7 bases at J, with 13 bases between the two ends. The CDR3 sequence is CASSGAGPLEAFF. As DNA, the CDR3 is TGCGCCAGCAGTGGGGCAGGCCCCCTTGAAGCTTTCTTT.

In nucleotides, the CDR3 is TGTGCCTGGAGTCTATGGCTCCCGGGACAGGGGATCAACGAGCAGTACTTC. Protein product: CAWSLWLPGQGINEQYF. The rearrangement links TRBV30 to TRBJ2-7, with TRBD1 matching over 10 bases. Germline loops: CDR1 GTSNPN, CDR2 SVGIG (reference sequence). With V trimmed by 2 bases and J by 5 bases, 15 bases remained unmatched. The CDR3 is 17 residues long. The entire variable domain, with the rest obtained from reference TRBV30 and TRBJ2-7, is as follows: SQTIHQWPATLVQPVGSPLSLECTVEGTSNPNLYWYRQAAGRGLQLLFYSVGIGQISSEVPQNLSASRPQDRQFILSSKKLLLSDSGFYLCAWSLWLPGQGINEQYFGPGTRLTVT.

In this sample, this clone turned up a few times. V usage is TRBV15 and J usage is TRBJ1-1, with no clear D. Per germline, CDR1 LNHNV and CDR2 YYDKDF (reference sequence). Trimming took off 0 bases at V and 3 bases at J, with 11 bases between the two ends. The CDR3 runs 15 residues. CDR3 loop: CATSRDVGRDTEAFF. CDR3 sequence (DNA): TGTGCCACCAGCAGAGATGTGGGGAGGGACACTGAAGCTTTCTTT.

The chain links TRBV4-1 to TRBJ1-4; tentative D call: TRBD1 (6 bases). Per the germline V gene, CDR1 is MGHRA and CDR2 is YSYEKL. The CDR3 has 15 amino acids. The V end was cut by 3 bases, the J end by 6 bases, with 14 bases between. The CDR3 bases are TGCGCCAGCAGCCAGACCGGGACAAGCGATGAAAAACTGTTTTTT. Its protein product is CASSQTGTSDEKLFF.

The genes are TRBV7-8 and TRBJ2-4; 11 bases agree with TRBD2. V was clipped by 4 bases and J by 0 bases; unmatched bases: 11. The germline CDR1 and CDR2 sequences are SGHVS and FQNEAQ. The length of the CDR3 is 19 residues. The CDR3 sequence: CASSSSGTSGPVAKNIQYF. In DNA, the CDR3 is TGTGCCAGCAGCTCCTCCGGGACTAGCGGACCCGTAGCCAAAAACATTCAGTACTTC.